The next 2 T cell receptor beta chains were all read from a single sample in a study of T cell responses to AZD1222 COVID-19 vaccine. Profiling relied on immunoSEQ multiplex PCR, and the TCRdb table lists in-frame clones only, not all of them. The sample comprises approximately 82,000 clones, about 93% of which are singletons, and approximately 3.1% rests with the top ten. Specimen: peripheral blood, collected 28 days after the second AZD1222 dose. All receptors derive from an adult who received the AZD1222 COVID-19 vaccine.

This clone was counted only a few times. J is TRBJ1-2 and V is TRBV6-5; tentatively, D is TRBD1 (5 bases). Trimming shortened V by 8 bases and J by 4 bases, and 20 bases separated the two germline ends. This CDR3 contains 15 residues. CDR1 is MNHEY and CDR2 is SVGAGI in the germline V gene. CDR3 loop: CASSGPTSSSYGYTF. The CDR3 bases are TGTGCCAGCTCGGGGCCTACTAGCTCCAGCTATGGCTACACCTTC.

The gene calls are TRBV2 and TRBJ2-1; no firm D call. The CDR3 is 13 amino acids. Trimming removed 4 bases from V and 7 bases from J, with 11 bases in between. Germline values: CDR1 SNHLY, CDR2 FYNNEI. The CDR3 bases are TGTGCCAGCAGTGGGTGGAGCAGGAATGAGCAGTTCTTC. It is translated as CASSGWSRNEQFF.